The next 20 T cell receptor beta chains were all read from a single sample in a study of identifying expanded T cells in peripheral blood (dated by TCRdb to the late 2010s). The library was built by means of the immunoSEQ multiplex PCR assay. Here the immuneACCESS table is served through TCRdb, limited to in-frame sequences with V and J called. Missing clones are a known gap in these copies; in checked studies unresolved V genes cover under half, and the rest lacks a known reason. This sample gives around 66,000 clones in total; 80% to 90% of them show up just once. The biggest ten clones account for less than 5.5% of the sample. The sample comprised blood. The source of these receptors is a person aged 18 to 75 in good health.

The V call is TRBV18, the J call TRBJ2-3, with D unresolved. The CDR3 totals 12 residues. CDR1 is KGHSH, CDR2 LQKENI, per germline. Deletions cut 4 bases from V and 1 base from J, with 3 bases between. CDR3 DNA: TGTGCCAGCTCACAGGGCACAGATACGCAGTATTTT. It codes for CASSQGTDTQYF.

This clone was picked up one time. CDR3 residues: CASSQLRSRDTGELFF. The CDR3 bases are TGCGCCAGCAGCCAACTCAGGTCCAGGGACACCGGGGAGCTGTTTTTT. The V call is TRBV4-1, the J call TRBJ2-2; perhaps TRBD1 as D (5 bases). CDR1 MGHRA and CDR2 YSYEKL come from the germline V gene. This CDR3 spans 16 amino acids. The V and J ends lost 2 bases and 3 bases respectively, with 13 bases between them.

V and J are TRBV6-6 and TRBJ1-4; TRBD1 might be the D (6 bases). This CDR3 is built from 14 residues. V dropped 2 bases and J dropped 8 bases, with 12 bases sitting between them. Germline V gives CDR1 MNHNY, CDR2 SVGAGI (reference sequence). CDR3 sequence: CASSYARGGEKLFF. The CDR3 region has the DNA TGTGCCAGCAGTTACGCCAGGGGTGGGGAAAAACTGTTTTTT.

The V call is TRBV28, the J call TRBJ1-4; no firm D call. Germline CDR1 and CDR2: MDHEN and SYDVKM. V lost 6 bases to trimming and J lost 7 bases, with 15 bases between them. This CDR3 is built from 14 residues. CDR3: CASSYGGSGEKLFF. The CDR3 DNA reads as TGTGCCAGCAGCTACGGTGGTTCGGGTGAAAAACTGTTTTTT. The entire variable domain, with the rest obtained from reference TRBV28 and TRBJ1-4, is as follows: DVKVTQSSRYLVKRTGEKVFLECVQDMDHENMFWYRQDPGLGLRLIYFSYDVKMKEKGDIPEGYSVSREKKERFSLILESASTNQTSMYLCASSYGGSGEKLFFGSGTQLSVL.

V and J are TRBV4-3 and TRBJ2-7; 9 bases fit TRBD1. Trimming took 0 bases from V and 2 from J; bases not matched to a gene: 2. The germline gives CDR1 LGHNA, CDR2 YSLEER. The length of the CDR3 is 15 residues. The CDR3 nucleotides read TGCGCCAGCAGCCAAGATCGACAGGGGGCCTACGAGCAGTACTTC. Translating it yields CASSQDRQGAYEQYF.

The V call is TRBV2, the J call TRBJ1-5; D unresolved. Trimming pared 8 bases from V and 6 bases from J, leaving 14 bases between. The CDR3 runs to 13 residues. Germline V CDR1 and CDR2: SNHLY, FYNNEI. CDR3 DNA: TGTGCCAGCGGGCTGAGGCAAGGTCAGCCCCAGCATTTT. This translates into CASGLRQGQPQHF.

The V call is TRBV4-1, the J call TRBJ2-5; 12 nucleotides align to TRBD2. CDR1 is MGHRA, CDR2 YSYEKL, per germline. Trimming removed 3 bases from V and 2 bases from J; junction bases left unmatched: 10. The length of the CDR3 is 18 residues. The CDR3, as DNA: TGCGCCAGCAGCCAGTTCGGACTAGCGGGGTGGGGGCAAGAGACCCAGTACTTC. Translation: CASSQFGLAGWGQETQYF.

The chain couples TRBV28 to TRBJ2-1; D tentatively fits TRBD1 or TRBD2 (5 bases each). The CDR3 totals 17 residues. Germline-derived CDR1 and CDR2 are MDHEN and SYDVKM. Trimming shortened V by 6 bases and J by 4 bases, and 22 bases separated the two germline ends. The CDR3 DNA follows: TGTGCCAGCAGCCCGATGATGGGGCCAGGACTTTACAATGAGCAGTTCTTC. It yields the protein CASSPMMGPGLYNEQFF.

The count of this clone is one. The V call is TRBV19, the J call TRBJ1-5; maybe TRBD1 (6 bases). This CDR3 is 14 amino acids long. V shed 7 bases and J shed 3 bases, with 13 bases lying between them. CDR1 and CDR2 from the germline V gene are LNHDA and SQIVND (reference sequence). The CDR3 region has the DNA TGTGCCAGTATCCCCCCAGGGGCCAATCAGCCCCAGCATTTT. Its translation is CASIPPGANQPQHF. The full variable domain, completed using reference TRBV19 and TRBJ1-5, is DGGITQSPKYLFRKEGQNVTLSCEQNLNHDAMYWYRQDPGQGLRLIYYSQIVNDFQKGDIAEGYSVSREKKESFPLTVTSAQKNPTAFYLCASIPPGANQPQHFGDGTRLSIL.

The rearrangement links TRBV7-2 to TRBJ1-5, with D unclear. Trimming shortened V by 5 bases and J by 3 bases, and 5 bases separated the two germline ends. Germline values: CDR1 SGHTA, CDR2 FQGNSA. The CDR3 is 12 residues long. The CDR3 loop is CASSLINQPQHF. CDR3 DNA: TGTGCCAGCAGCCTCATCAATCAGCCCCAGCATTTT.

The rearrangement joins TRBV7-9 to TRBJ2-7; D might be TRBD2 (5 bases). The CDR3 runs 14 residues. The ends were cut back, 5 bases at V and 4 bases at J, with 15 bases in the middle. The germline V gene has CDR1 SEHNR and CDR2 FQNEAQ (reference sequence). In DNA form, the CDR3 reads TGTGCCAGCAGCCCCTGGCTCGGGGAATACGAGCAGTACTTC. Its translation is CASSPWLGEYEQYF.

The chain carries TRBV5-1 and TRBJ2-7, with 7 bases lining up with TRBD1. Germline CDR1 is SGHRS and CDR2 is YFSETQ. The ends lost 2 bases at V and 2 bases at J; junction bases unmatched: 7. This CDR3 has 15 residues. CDR3 loop: CASSLGQVPTYEQYF. CDR3 coding DNA: TGCGCCAGCAGCTTAGGACAGGTCCCAACCTACGAGCAGTACTTC.

The chain recombines TRBV10-2 with TRBJ2-7, with 9 bases fitting TRBD1. CDR3 length: 13 residues. Losses at the gene ends were 3 bases for V and 5 bases for J; bases not matched to a gene: 2. Germline assignment: CDR1 WSHSY and CDR2 SAAADI. CDR3 sequence: CASSEQGADEQYF. In DNA form, the CDR3 reads TGCGCCAGCAGTGAACAGGGGGCGGACGAGCAGTACTTC.

The genes are TRBV9 and TRBJ1-1, with 9 bases identical to TRBD1. The CDR3 has 14 residues. With 4 bases clipped from V and 4 bases from J, the junction kept 5 bases outside the gene matches. Germline loops: CDR1 SGDLS, CDR2 YYNGEE. CDR3 region: CASSLRDRVTEAFF. As DNA, the CDR3 is TGTGCCAGCAGCCTCCGGGACAGGGTCACTGAAGCTTTCTTT.

The V call is TRBV25-1, the J call TRBJ1-4; D is perhaps TRBD1 (5 bases). Germline V gene lookup returns CDR1 MGHDK and CDR2 SYGVNS. V was cut by 0 bases and J by 8 bases, with 13 bases left in between. The CDR3 spans 15 residues. CDR3 coding DNA: TGTGCCAGCAGTGAATACCTCGGCAGGGAGGAAAAACTGTTTTTT. Translated: CASSEYLGREEKLFF.

This clone appeared a single time. The J gene is TRBJ2-7, the V gene TRBV19; no definite D call. The germline CDR1 and CDR2 sequences are LNHDA and SQIVND (reference sequence). V lost 5 bases, J lost 0 bases, and 8 bases lay in between. The CDR3 is made up of 13 amino acids. Here the CDR3 reads CASSRSASYEQYF. The CDR3 nucleotides are TGTGCCAGTAGTCGGTCAGCCTCCTACGAGCAGTACTTC.

V usage is TRBV7-9 and J usage is TRBJ1-2; no clear D. The germline V gene has CDR1 SEHNR and CDR2 FQNEAQ (reference sequence). Trimming left V 5 bases short and J 5 bases short, with 12 bases between. The CDR3 totals 13 residues. DNA for the CDR3: TGTGCCAGCAGCGGCAACATGGTGTATGGCTACACCTTC. The encoded protein is CASSGNMVYGYTF.

The rearrangement joins TRBV4-3 to TRBJ2-2, with a weak D call TRBD1 (5 bases). This CDR3 spans 17 amino acids. Germline V CDR1 and CDR2: LGHNA, YSLEER. The V end was cut by 0 bases, the J end by 4 bases, with 15 bases between. This chain's CDR3 is CASSQDLPRVVTGELFF. DNA of the CDR3: TGCGCCAGCAGCCAAGATCTCCCCAGGGTAGTCACCGGGGAGCTGTTTTTT.

The chain recombines TRBV19 with TRBJ2-1; 9 bases match TRBD2. Germline values: CDR1 LNHDA, CDR2 SQIVND (reference sequence). Trimming removed 8 bases from V and 0 bases from J; junction bases left unmatched: 5. This CDR3 is 15 amino acids long. CDR3 bases: TGTGCCAGTGGTAGCGGGGGCCTCTCCTACAATGAGCAGTTCTTC. Translation: CASGSGGLSYNEQFF.

This clone has more than one count but fewer than ten. The chain couples TRBV7-9 to TRBJ1-4; D is perhaps TRBD1 (6 bases). V gave up 5 bases and J gave up 8 bases, with 18 bases separating them. CDR1 and CDR2 from the germline V gene are SEHNR and FQNEAQ (reference sequence). This CDR3 contains 15 residues. This CDR3 is CASSPHNREYEKLFF. CDR3 coding DNA: TGTGCCAGCAGCCCACACAACAGGGAGTACGAAAAACTGTTTTTT.